The clone carrying this T cell receptor (beta chain) has ten or more counts. Its antigen is as yet unknown. The CDR3 consists of 14 residues. The germline V gene encodes CDR1 SGHAT and CDR2 FQNNGV. V lost 3 bases to trimming and J lost 2 bases, with 11 bases between them. Expansion lasted 3 days, with either anti-CD3 antibody OKT3 or CD3/CD28 beads. Jurkat-T cell coculture with anti-TRBV12, compared with an anti-CD19 control. Culture medium contained IL-2 at around 100 IU/ml and IL-7 at around 5.4 ng/ml. The data derive from a study of beta chain bispecific antibodies for T cell cancers. Study summary: The leukemia lines expressed TRBV12-3 (Jurkat) and TRBV5-5 (HPB-ALL). General study findings and limits: After anti-TRBV12 rather than anti-CD19 exposure, TRBV12-3 made up about 99% less of total TRBV signal. The leukemia cells, rather than normal T cells, gave most of the targeted TRBV signal. Apart from targeted and closely related genes, other TRBV families appeared unaffected by TRBV-directed bispecific antibodies.

TCRdb re-called the 5' RACE reads through MiXCR, storing one row per CDR3 protein. The data contain 20,000 to 25,000 distinct CDR3 sequences, more than 2% of them singletons. The V gene is TRBV11-2, the J gene TRBJ2-7, with a possible D match to TRBD2 (7 bases). The sample here was healthy donor T cells cultured with leukemia cells, taken from a culture containing a bispecific antibody targeting TCR Vbeta12. The sequence was collected from a human donor in good health. Some clones in this sample may be carry-over from other donors' samples. In DNA form, the CDR3 reads TGTGCCAGCAGCTTCGAGGGGGGGCCCTACGAGCAGTACTTC. Translated: CASSFEGGPYEQYF.